The 32 T cell receptor beta chains below all came from one sample that was sequenced in a study of blood T cell repertoires in COVID-19. The assay was immunoSEQ multiplex PCR, and TCRdb's table has in-frame clones only and misses some. The data show a few hundred thousand clones, around 90% seen once. The sample consisted of PBMCs or T cells enriched from blood (not recorded which). These receptors were collected from a man aged 30 to 39 who had been exposed to COVID-19.

This clone was observed once. As DNA, the CDR3 is TGCAGCGTTGACAACGTAGCGGACTCTAGCACAGATACGCAGTATTTT. It translates to CSVDNVADSSTDTQYF. The chain employs TRBV29-1 and TRBJ2-3; D is possibly TRBD2 (6 bases). The germline V gene has CDR1 SQVTM and CDR2 ANQGSEA. Trimming took off 3 bases at V and 0 bases at J, with 16 bases between the two ends. The CDR3 is 16 residues long.

V gene TRBV2 combines with J gene TRBJ1-6; tentatively, D is TRBD1 (6 bases). This CDR3 is built from 16 residues. Germline loops: CDR1 SNHLY, CDR2 FYNNEI. The germline V and J ends were trimmed by 6 bases and 0 bases, with 12 bases remaining between them. The CDR3 sequence is CASRGALSSYNSPLHF. The CDR3 nucleotides are TGTGCCAGCAGGGGGGCCCTGAGCTCCTATAATTCACCCCTCCACTTT.

This sequence joins TRBV2 and TRBJ2-7, with 10 bases matching TRBD1. The V gene's germline CDR1 is SNHLY and CDR2 FYNNEI. This CDR3 region has 16 residues. The V and J ends lost 7 bases and 5 bases, in that order; junction bases with no gene match: 14. CDR3 sequence: CASNRPGQGISNEQYF. DNA of the CDR3: TGTGCCAGCAACCGCCCGGGACAGGGGATCAGCAACGAGCAGTACTTC.

The J gene is TRBJ1-4, the V gene TRBV6-6, with D unclear. V gave up 5 bases and J gave up 4 bases, with 14 bases separating them. Per germline, CDR1 MNHNY and CDR2 SVGAGI (reference sequence). This CDR3 comprises 15 residues. CDR3 region: CASSMGEEFNEKLFF. CDR3 DNA sequence: TGTGCCAGCAGTATGGGAGAGGAGTTTAATGAAAAACTGTTTTTT.

The V gene is TRBV6-1, the J gene TRBJ1-5, with 8 bases identical to TRBD1. Germline V CDR1 and CDR2: MNHNS, SASEGT. CDR3 length: 16 amino acids. V was clipped by 5 bases and J by 2 bases; unmatched bases: 8. The CDR3 is CASSQGQGRGNQPQHF. The CDR3, as DNA: TGTGCCAGCAGTCAAGGACAGGGCCGGGGCAATCAGCCCCAGCATTTT.

V usage is TRBV15 and J usage is TRBJ2-7, with 7 nucleotides matching TRBD1. This CDR3 spans 11 amino acids. Germline V gene lookup returns CDR1 LNHNV and CDR2 YYDKDF (reference sequence). With V trimmed by 9 bases and J by 3 bases, 2 bases remained unmatched. The CDR3 protein is CATGQYYEQYF. The CDR3 DNA sequence: TGTGCCACGGGACAGTACTACGAGCAGTACTTC.

The genes are TRBV15 and TRBJ2-5, with D maybe TRBD2 (6 bases). This CDR3 has 14 amino acids. Per the germline V gene, CDR1 is LNHNV and CDR2 is YYDKDF (reference sequence). The germline V and J ends were trimmed by 0 bases and 5 bases, with 10 bases remaining between them. CDR3 amino acids: CATSRDSGGETQYF. The CDR3 DNA follows: TGTGCCACCAGCAGAGACTCAGGAGGGGAGACCCAGTACTTC.

This clone occurred once. The chain employs TRBV7-6 and TRBJ1-2; 10 nucleotides line up with TRBD1. The CDR3 totals 17 residues. Trimming at V came to 3 bases and at J to 2 bases, leaving 9 bases not matched to a gene. Germline values: CDR1 SGHVS, CDR2 FNYEAQ. This CDR3 reads CASSLSPLTGGNYGYTF. In DNA, the CDR3 is TGTGCCAGCAGCTTGTCCCCATTGACAGGGGGCAACTATGGCTACACCTTC.

V gene TRBV2 combines with J gene TRBJ1-1; D is unclear. Trimming removed 7 bases from V and 0 bases from J, with 9 bases in between. Germline CDR1 is SNHLY and CDR2 is FYNNEI. There are 13 residues in the CDR3. The CDR3 here is CASIGELNTEAFF. The CDR3 nucleotides read TGTGCCAGCATCGGGGAACTGAACACTGAAGCTTTCTTT.

The chain recombines TRBV7-7 with TRBJ2-5; D is possibly TRBD2 (7 bases). Trimming took off 5 bases at V and 1 base at J, with 20 bases between the two ends. The CDR3 extends over 17 amino acids. Germline V gene data show CDR1 as SSHAT and CDR2 as FNYEAQ (reference sequence). CDR3 sequence reads: CASSPKRGGTFQETQYF. CDR3 DNA sequence: TGTGCCAGCAGCCCCAAAAGGGGAGGGACATTCCAAGAGACCCAGTACTTC. Together with reference TRBV7-7 and TRBJ2-5, the CDR3 gives the full variable domain: GAGVSQSPRYKVTKRGQDVTLRCDPISSHATLYWYQQALGQGPEFLTYFNYEAQPDKSGLPSDRFSAERPEGSISTLTIQRTEQRDSAMYRCASSPKRGGTFQETQYFGPGTRLLVL.

V is TRBV9 and J is TRBJ1-2; TRBD1 matches at 7 bases. There are 16 residues in the CDR3. V lost 0 bases and J lost 8; bases outside the gene matches: 13. CDR1 and CDR2 from the germline V gene are SGDLS and YYNGEE. CDR3 DNA sequence: TGTGCCAGCAGCGTAGGAGGGGACAGTGACCAAGGGGGCTACACCTTC. This sequence encodes CASSVGGDSDQGGYTF.

V and J are TRBV12-3 or TRBV12-4 and TRBJ1-2; 10 nucleotides line up with TRBD1. This CDR3 contains 13 residues. With 6 bases clipped from V and 3 bases from J, the junction kept 1 base outside the gene matches. CDR3 residues: CASSGQGDYGYTF. The CDR3 coding sequence is TGTGCCAGCAGCGGACAGGGGGACTATGGCTACACCTTC.

This rearrangement joins TRBV6-5 to TRBJ1-6; tentative D call: TRBD1 (5 bases). Trimming shortened V by 4 bases and J by 16 bases, and 20 bases separated the two germline ends. Germline lookup yields CDR1 MNHEY and CDR2 SVGAGI. There are 14 residues in the CDR3. Here the CDR3 DNA reads TGTGCCAGCAGTTTGGTCGCGGGGGGGGATAAACTCCACTTT. It is translated as CASSLVAGGDKLHF.

This chain uses TRBV10-3 with TRBJ1-4; D perhaps matches TRBD1 (5 bases). CDR3 length: 16 amino acids. Trimming cost V 3 bases and J 7 bases, with 18 bases left between them. The V gene's germline CDR1 is ENHRY and CDR2 SYGVKD. For the CDR3, the DNA is TGTGCCATCAGTGAAGCCCGGGGGGAAAGGCGTGAAAAACTGTTTTTT. It encodes CAISEARGERREKLFF.

This clone is a singleton in its sample. For the CDR3, the DNA is TGTGCCAGCAGCCTAAGCCCCCCGGGAAACACCATATATTTT. This codes for CASSLSPPGNTIYF. This chain joins TRBV27 and TRBJ1-3; D gene uncertain. Trimming pared 6 bases from V and 4 bases from J, leaving 13 bases between. Germline CDR1 MNHEY, CDR2 SMNVEV (reference sequence). The CDR3 extends over 14 amino acids.

The chain couples TRBV18 to TRBJ2-5, with a possible D match to TRBD1 (5 bases). This CDR3 contains 14 residues. CDR1 is KGHSH, CDR2 LQKENI, per germline. The V end lost 3 bases, the J end lost 5 bases, and 13 bases lay between the germline ends. CDR3 region: CASSPVQGGETQYF. CDR3 nucleotide sequence: TGTGCCAGCTCACCGGTCCAGGGTGGGGAGACCCAGTACTTC.

The J gene is TRBJ2-3, the V gene TRBV2; 9 bases fit TRBD2. CDR3 length: 14 residues. Germline trimming cut 11 bases from V and 7 bases from J; bases unmatched to any gene: 13. Germline CDR1 and CDR2: SNHLY and FYNNEI. The CDR3 DNA sequence: TGTGCCGCACTGGCGGGGGGGCGTAGGAATACGCAGTATTTT. Translated, it gives CAALAGGRRNTQYF.

This clone is a singleton in its sample. The rearrangement uses TRBV30 and TRBJ2-1; 9 bases line up with TRBD2. Germline CDR1 and CDR2: GTSNPN and SVGIG (reference sequence). The CDR3 has 16 amino acids. Germline trimming cut 2 bases from V and 4 bases from J; bases unmatched to any gene: 9. The DNA of the CDR3 is TGTGCCTGGAGTAAGCAAGCGGGGGGATATTACAATGAGCAGTTCTTC. It encodes CAWSKQAGGYYNEQFF.

CDR3 sequence: CASSFQGAGNEQFF. CDR3 DNA sequence: TGCGCCAGCAGCTTCCAGGGGGCTGGGAATGAGCAGTTCTTC. V gene TRBV5-1 combines with J gene TRBJ2-1; the match to TRBD1 covers 8 bases. Germline V gives CDR1 SGHRS, CDR2 YFSETQ. The ends lost 2 bases at V and 7 bases at J; junction bases unmatched: 5. The CDR3 covers 14 residues. Supplemented by reference TRBV5-1 and TRBJ2-1, the full variable domain reads KAGVTQTPRYLIKTRGQQVTLSCSPISGHRSVSWYQQTPGQGLQFLFEYFSETQRNKGNFPGRFSGRQFSNSRSEMNVSTLELGDSALYLCASSFQGAGNEQFFGPGTRLTVL.

V is TRBV3-1 (or the pseudogene TRBV3-2) and J is TRBJ2-7; TRBD2 aligns across 13 bases. The trim removed 4 bases at V and 4 bases at J, leaving 7 bases unmatched. The CDR3 length is 16 residues. From germline, CDR1 is LGHDT and CDR2 YNNKEL (reference sequence). CDR3 nucleotide sequence: TGTGCCAGCAGCCCGACCGGGACTAGCGGGGCGTACGAGCAGTACTTC. Translation gives CASSPTGTSGAYEQYF.

The V gene is TRBV5-1, the J gene TRBJ2-1; D uncertain. The length of the CDR3 is 15 residues. CDR1 and CDR2 (germline): SGHRS, YFSETQ. V was cut by 2 bases and J by 2 bases, with 11 bases left in between. The CDR3 reads CASSLAQLTYNEQFF. CDR3 bases: TGCGCCAGCAGCTTAGCACAGCTAACCTACAATGAGCAGTTCTTC.

As regards this clone: Other DNA sequences in this specimen translate into the identical CDR3. In nucleotides, the CDR3 is TGTGCCAGCAGTTACTCGGGGGGCACTGAAGCTTTCTTT. It encodes CASSYSGGTEAFF. The chain links TRBV6-5 to TRBJ1-1; perhaps TRBD1 as D (5 bases). The CDR3 spans 13 residues. Germline CDR1 is MNHEY and CDR2 is SVGAGI. Trimming cost V 0 bases and J 4 bases, with 6 bases left between them.

The gene calls are TRBV5-4 and TRBJ1-4; no reliable D call. Germline V gives CDR1 SGHNT, CDR2 YYREEE (reference sequence). With 0 bases removed from V and 0 bases from J, the gap between germline ends came to 9 bases. This CDR3 is 16 amino acids long. The CDR3 DNA follows: TGTGCCAGCAGCTTGGCGTCCGGGGCAACTAATGAAAAACTGTTTTTT. It translates to CASSLASGATNEKLFF.

The chain's CDR3 is CAWMGTASGYTF. The CDR3 DNA is TGTGCCTGGATGGGGACAGCAAGCGGCTACACCTTC. The chain uses TRBV30 and TRBJ1-2, with 7 positions matching TRBD1. Per germline, CDR1 GTSNPN and CDR2 SVGIG (reference sequence). The V gene end was trimmed by 4 bases and the J gene end by 8 bases; junction bases not matched to a gene: 7. This CDR3 is 12 amino acids long.

This chain links TRBV5-4 with TRBJ1-1; maybe TRBD1 (5 bases). CDR3 length equals 12 residues. Germline V gene lookup returns CDR1 SGHNT and CDR2 YYREEE (reference sequence). Trimming pared 2 bases from V and 12 bases from J, leaving 14 bases between. CDR3 DNA sequence: TGTGCCAGCAGCTTCGGCAGGAGGGGAACTTTCTTT. Amino acid sequence: CASSFGRRGTFF.

The rearrangement joins TRBV12-3 or TRBV12-4 to TRBJ1-2, with 9 bases that match TRBD1. V lost 6 bases and J lost 5; bases outside the gene matches: 4. The CDR3 covers 13 residues. DNA for the CDR3: TGTGCCAGCAGCACAGGGGGCACTTATGGCTACACCTTC. Amino acids: CASSTGGTYGYTF.

The V and J genes are TRBV6-1 and TRBJ2-3; D unclear. V lost 3 bases to trimming and J lost 2 bases, with 6 bases between them. This CDR3 is 13 amino acids long. Germline CDR1 and CDR2: MNHNS and SASEGT. The CDR3 region is CASSDHITDTQYF. The CDR3 nucleotides read TGTGCCAGCAGTGATCACATCACAGATACGCAGTATTTT.

This clone was observed a single time. The chain uses TRBV9 and TRBJ2-1; possibly TRBD1 for D (6 bases). CDR3 length equals 15 residues. CDR1 and CDR2 from the germline V gene are SGDLS and YYNGEE. V was pared by 6 bases and J by 4 bases, with 17 bases between. As DNA, the CDR3 is TGTGCCAGCAACACAGAGGGGGAAAGGTACAATGAGCAGTTCTTC. Protein: CASNTEGERYNEQFF. Full variable domain (rest looked up from reference TRBV9 and TRBJ2-1): DSGVTQTPKHLITATGQRVTLRCSPRSGDLSVYWYQQSLDQGLQFLIQYYNGEERAKGNILERFSAQQFPDLHSELNLSSLELGDSALYFCASNTEGERYNEQFFGPGTRLTVL.

V gene TRBV19 combines with J gene TRBJ1-1; TRBD1 matches 8 bases. The CDR3 totals 17 residues. Germline CDR1 is LNHDA and CDR2 is SQIVND (reference sequence). J was trimmed by 1 base and V by 6 bases; bases with no gene match: 13. The DNA for the CDR3 is TGTGCCAGTAGCAGCGGACAGGGTACACACTGGAACACTGAAGCTTTCTTT. As protein: CASSSGQGTHWNTEAFF.

Here the CDR3 DNA reads TGTGCCAGCAGCGTGGGGGCCCTCTACAATGAGCAGTTCTTC. Translated: CASSVGALYNEQFF. The chain employs TRBV11-2 and TRBJ2-1, with D possibly TRBD1 on 6 matching bases. The CDR3 has 14 amino acids. V was pared by 5 bases and J by 3 bases, with 11 bases between. The V gene's germline CDR1 is SGHAT and CDR2 FQNNGV.

The J gene is TRBJ2-2, the V gene TRBV30; weak D call: TRBD2 (6 bases). Trimming took off 0 bases at V and 7 bases at J, with 12 bases between the two ends. The CDR3 consists of 14 residues. Looked up from germline, CDR1 is GTSNPN and CDR2 is SVGIG (reference sequence). DNA of the CDR3: TGTGCCTGGAGTGTACCAGACGGGGGCGGGGAGCTGTTTTTT. As protein: CAWSVPDGGGELFF.

The DNA for the CDR3 is TGTGCCAGCAGCCAAGGAGGGAGTCCCCAGCATTTT. It codes for CASSQGGSPQHF. This chain joins TRBV3-1 (or the pseudogene TRBV3-2) and TRBJ1-5; D unclear. This CDR3 has 12 amino acids. V dropped 1 base and J dropped 10 bases, with 8 bases sitting between them. Germline V gives CDR1 LGHDT, CDR2 YNNKEL (reference sequence).